This T cell receptor beta chain was captured by sequencing in a study of OX40 agonist ivuxolimab in advanced cancers. Study-level background: The treatment was a fully human IgG2 OX40 agonist, ivuxolimab. Participants could have had prior anti-PD-1, anti-PD-L1 or anti-CTLA-4 therapy, and roughly 40% had some.

Findings and caveats of the study: Fewer expanded clones were found on average in CD4+ than in CD8+ T cells.

In regard to this clone: No antigen is known for it.

There are 15 residues in the CDR3. Germline V gene data show CDR1 as LNHDA and CDR2 as SQIVND (reference sequence). The trim removed 3 bases at V and 3 bases at J, leaving 1 base unmatched. Clones were read by immunoSEQ multiplex PCR, and TCRdb kept only the in-frame ones, dropping some. The sample has about 49,000 clones, approximately 80% seen once; the top ten hold 6% to 7.5%. This sequence joins TRBV19 and TRBJ2-7, with 14 positions matching TRBD2. Sample: CD4+ or CD8+ T cells sorted from blood, taken in a trial of the OX40 agonist ivuxolimab. The receptor comes from an adult with an advanced solid tumor such as melanoma, head and neck, liver or kidney cancer. CDR3 residues: CASSMGLAGDYEQYF. CDR3 bases: TGTGCCAGTAGTATGGGACTAGCGGGAGACTACGAGCAGTACTTC. Variable domain in full (rest from reference TRBV19 and TRBJ2-7): DGGITQSPKYLFRKEGQNVTLSCEQNLNHDAMYWYRQDPGQGLRLIYYSQIVNDFQKGDIAEGYSVSREKKESFPLTVTSAQKNPTAFYLCASSMGLAGDYEQYFGPGTRLTVT.